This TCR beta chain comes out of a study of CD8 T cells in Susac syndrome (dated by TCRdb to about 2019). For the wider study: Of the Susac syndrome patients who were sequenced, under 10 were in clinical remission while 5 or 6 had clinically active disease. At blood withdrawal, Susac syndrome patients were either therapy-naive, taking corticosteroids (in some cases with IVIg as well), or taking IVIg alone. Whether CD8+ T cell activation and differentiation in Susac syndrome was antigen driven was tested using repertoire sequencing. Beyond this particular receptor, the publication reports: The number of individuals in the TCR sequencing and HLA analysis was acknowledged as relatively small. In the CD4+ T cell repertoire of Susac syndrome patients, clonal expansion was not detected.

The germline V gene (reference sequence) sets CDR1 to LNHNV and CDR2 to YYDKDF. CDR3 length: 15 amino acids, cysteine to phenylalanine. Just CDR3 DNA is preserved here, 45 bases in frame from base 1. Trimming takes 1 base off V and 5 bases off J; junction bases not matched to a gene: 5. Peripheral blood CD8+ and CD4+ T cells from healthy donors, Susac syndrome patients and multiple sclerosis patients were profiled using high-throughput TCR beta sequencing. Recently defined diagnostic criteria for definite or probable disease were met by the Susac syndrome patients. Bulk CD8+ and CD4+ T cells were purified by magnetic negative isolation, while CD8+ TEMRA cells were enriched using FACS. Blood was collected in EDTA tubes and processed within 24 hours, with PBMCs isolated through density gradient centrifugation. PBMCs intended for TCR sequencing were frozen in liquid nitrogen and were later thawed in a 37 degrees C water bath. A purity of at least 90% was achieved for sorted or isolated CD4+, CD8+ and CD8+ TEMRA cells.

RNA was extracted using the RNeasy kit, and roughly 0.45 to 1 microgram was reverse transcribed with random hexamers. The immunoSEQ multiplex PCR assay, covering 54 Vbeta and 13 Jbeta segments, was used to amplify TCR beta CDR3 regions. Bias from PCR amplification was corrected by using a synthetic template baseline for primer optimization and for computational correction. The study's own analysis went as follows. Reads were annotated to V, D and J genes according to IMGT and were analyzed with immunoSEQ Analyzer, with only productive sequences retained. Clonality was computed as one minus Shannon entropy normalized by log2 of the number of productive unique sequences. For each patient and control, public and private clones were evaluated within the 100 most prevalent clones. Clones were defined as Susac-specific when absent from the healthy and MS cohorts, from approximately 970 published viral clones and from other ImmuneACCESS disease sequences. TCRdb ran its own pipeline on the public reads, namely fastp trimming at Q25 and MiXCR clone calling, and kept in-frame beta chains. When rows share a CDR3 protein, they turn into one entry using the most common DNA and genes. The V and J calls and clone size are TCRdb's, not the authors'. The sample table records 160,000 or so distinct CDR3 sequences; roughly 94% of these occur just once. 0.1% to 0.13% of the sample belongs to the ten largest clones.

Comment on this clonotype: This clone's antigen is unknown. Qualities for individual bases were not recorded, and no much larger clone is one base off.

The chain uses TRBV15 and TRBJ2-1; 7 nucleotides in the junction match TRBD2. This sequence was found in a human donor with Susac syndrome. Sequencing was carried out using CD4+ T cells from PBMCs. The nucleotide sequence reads TGTGCCACCAGCAGAGTGCGGGGGAGTAACAATGAGCAGTTCTTC. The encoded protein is CATSRVRGSNNEQFF.